The 31 T cell receptor beta chains below were found in one sample sequenced in a study of Graves' ophthalmopathy and Graves' hyperthyroidism (dated by TCRdb to 2016 to 2019). Sequencing was carried out with an Illumina HiSeq 2000. For repertoire sequencing, the TCR beta CDR3 regions were amplified from RNA transcripts. The first round was an RT-PCR using HTBI primers with the Qiagen OneStep RT-PCR kit, and this first round was followed by a second-round multiplex PCR, then size selection and purification. Clones were called with MiXCR by TCRdb after fastp trimmed the public reads at Q25, and only in-frame beta chains were retained. Every CDR3 protein is listed once, alongside the most common genes and DNA of its rows. The sample table shows around 400,000 distinct CDR3 sequences, and 21% are seen once. 2.5% to 3.5% of the sample lies in the top ten. The source material was peripheral blood. These receptors were collected from a woman younger than 35 with stable Graves' hyperthyroidism. Donor details come from another sample of the same person, matched by shared clones.

This clonotype was recorded many times. This chain connects TRBV30 to TRBJ2-2; D tentatively reads TRBD1 or TRBD2 (6 bases each). This CDR3 is 14 amino acids long. V was clipped by 3 bases and J by 0 bases, with 8 bases between them. Germline V gene data show CDR1 as GTSNPN and CDR2 as SVGIG (reference sequence). CDR3 residues: CAWRGGTNTGELFF. The CDR3 nucleotides are TGTGCCTGGAGAGGGGGGACGAACACCGGGGAGCTGTTTTTT.

This chain uses TRBV4-3 with TRBJ2-7; 8 bases map to TRBD1. CDR1 is LGHNA and CDR2 is YSLEER in the germline V gene. The CDR3 totals 15 residues. J lost 7 bases, V lost 2 bases, and 10 bases had no gene match. CDR3 DNA: TGCGCCAGCAGCCAAACGGACAGGGTCCCGGGGGAGCAGTACTTC. Translation gives CASSQTDRVPGEQYF.

This clonotype was counted many times. The chain uses TRBV7-2 and TRBJ2-7, with 7 bases identical to TRBD2. Germline values: CDR1 SGHTA, CDR2 FQGNSA. V lost 1 base to trimming and J lost 4 bases; unmatched junction nucleotides: 4. The length of the CDR3 is 14 residues. The CDR3 region is CASSLEISGYEQYF. CDR3 DNA: TGTGCCAGCAGCTTAGAAATTAGCGGGTACGAGCAGTACTTC.

Remarks on this clonotype: This could be a read error, since a much larger clone is one nucleotide away. V usage is TRBV20-1 and J usage is TRBJ2-6; weak D call: TRBD1 (6 bases). Per the germline V gene, CDR1 is DFQATT and CDR2 is SNEGSKA (reference sequence). The CDR3 length is 18 residues. CDR3 sequence (DNA): TGCAGTGCTAGGGTCCCACAGGGATCAGGCTCTGGGACCAACGTCCTGACTTTC. Translation gives CSARVPQGSGSGTNVLTF.

The rearrangement uses TRBV7-8 and TRBJ2-7; D remains ambiguous. V lost 3 bases and J 2 bases, leaving 20 bases between the germline ends. Germline V gene data show CDR1 as SGHVS and CDR2 as FQNEAQ. The CDR3 is 17 amino acids. The CDR3 spells CASSFLRGPKGTYEQYF. CDR3 DNA: TGTGCCAGCAGCTTCCTCCGAGGCCCAAAAGGGACCTACGAGCAGTACTTC.

V gene TRBV12-3 or TRBV12-4 combines with J gene TRBJ1-1, with a tentative D call TRBD1 (5 bases). CDR3 length: 14 residues. Trimming left V 4 bases short and J 2 bases short, with 11 bases between. DNA of the CDR3: TGTGCCAGCAGTTCGAGGGGATCCAACACTGAAGCTTTCTTT. It codes for CASSSRGSNTEAFF.

At least ten counts were recorded for this clonotype. The chain carries TRBV28 and TRBJ1-1, with no clear D. The germline V gene encodes CDR1 MDHEN and CDR2 SYDVKM. The CDR3 covers 15 residues. V was cut by 6 bases and J by 1 base, with 15 bases left in between. The DNA for the CDR3 is TGTGCCAGCAGGGAACCCCGGGCGGGGAACACTGAAGCTTTCTTT. Amino acids: CASREPRAGNTEAFF.

There are many counts of this clonotype. J is TRBJ2-7 and V is TRBV20-1; 7 bases map to TRBD1. The CDR3 is made up of 12 amino acids. J lost 5 bases, V lost 6 bases, and 7 bases had no gene match. Germline loops: CDR1 DFQATT, CDR2 SNEGSKA (reference sequence). Written as DNA, the CDR3 is TGCAGTGCCGTAGACAGGGATAACGAGCAGTACTTC. Its protein is CSAVDRDNEQYF.

At least ten counts were recorded for this clonotype. The V gene is TRBV20-1, the J gene TRBJ1-5; 9 positions match TRBD1. The germline CDR1 and CDR2 sequences are DFQATT and SNEGSKA (reference sequence). V trimming: 4 bases; J trimming: 2 bases; junction bases outside the gene matches: 6. The CDR3 totals 15 residues. The CDR3 here is CSATQGAWGNQPQHF. CDR3 bases: TGCAGTGCTACACAGGGGGCCTGGGGCAATCAGCCCCAGCATTTT.

This clonotype was picked up a small number of times. The chain joins TRBV28 to TRBJ2-5; 7 bases agree with TRBD1. V dropped 7 bases and J dropped 7; count of bases not matched to a gene: 9. The CDR3 contains 13 residues. Germline-derived CDR1 and CDR2 are MDHEN and SYDVKM. For the CDR3, the DNA is TGTGCCAGCATCGTAGGGGGCTCGGGGACCCAGTACTTC. Protein product: CASIVGGSGTQYF.

In this sample, this clonotype turned up many times. The chain joins TRBV19 to TRBJ2-2, with D uncertain. Germline lookup yields CDR1 LNHDA and CDR2 SQIVND (reference sequence). Trimming left V 7 bases short and J 4 bases short, with 4 bases between. The CDR3 totals 11 residues. The CDR3 region has the DNA TGTGCCAGTAAGCCCACCGGGGAGCTGTTTTTT. Amino acids: CASKPTGELFF.

This clonotype has just a few counts. The chain recombines TRBV5-1 with TRBJ1-1; 10 nucleotides match TRBD1. Germline CDR1 and CDR2: SGHRS and YFSETQ. The CDR3 is made up of 17 amino acids. V shed 4 bases, J shed 4 bases, and the junction held 13 bases outside the gene matches. CDR3 region: CASSLLPTGQGGTEAFF. The CDR3 nucleotides are TGCGCCAGCAGCCTACTCCCGACCGGACAGGGGGGCACTGAAGCTTTCTTT.

This clonotype occurred many times. This rearrangement joins TRBV12-3 or TRBV12-4 to TRBJ1-1; TRBD1 agrees at 9 bases. This CDR3 contains 15 residues. The V and J ends lost 2 bases and 3 bases, in that order; junction bases with no gene match: 4. Here the CDR3 reads CASSLPGQGYTEAFF. DNA of the CDR3: TGTGCCAGCAGTTTACCGGGACAGGGTTACACTGAAGCTTTCTTT.

This clonotype was observed at least ten times. The rearrangement uses TRBV4-1 and TRBJ2-4; D gene unclear. From germline, CDR1 is MGHRA and CDR2 YSYEKL. V was clipped by 1 base and J by 0 bases, with 13 bases between them. This CDR3 contains 17 residues. This CDR3 reads CASSQVYGIIAKNIQYF. DNA of the CDR3: TGCGCCAGCAGCCAAGTTTACGGCATTATAGCCAAAAACATTCAGTACTTC.

The table lists this clonotype with many counts. V gene TRBV20-1 combines with J gene TRBJ1-1; 7 positions match TRBD1. CDR3 size: 14 residues. V was pared by 1 base and J by 3 bases, with 5 bases of the junction left unmatched. From germline, CDR1 is DFQATT and CDR2 SNEGSKA (reference sequence). The CDR3 loop reads CSARGLRGYTEAFF. DNA for the CDR3: TGCAGTGCTAGAGGCCTCAGGGGGTACACTGAAGCTTTCTTT.

Many counts were recorded for this clonotype. V and J are TRBV6-5 and TRBJ2-7, with TRBD2 identical over 13 bases. With V trimmed by 10 bases and J by 5 bases, 5 bases remained unmatched. There are 13 residues in the CDR3. Germline V gene sequence: CDR1 MNHEY, CDR2 SVGAGI. The CDR3 DNA follows: TGTGCCATTGGGACTAGCGGGACAGACGAGCAGTACTTC. Translating it yields CAIGTSGTDEQYF.

In this sample, this clonotype turned up once. The chain links TRBV6-5 to TRBJ1-5, with D perhaps TRBD1 (6 bases). V was shortened by 0 bases and J by 5 bases, with 14 bases between the two germline ends. Germline CDR1 reads MNHEY; CDR2 reads SVGAGI. There are 16 residues in the CDR3. The CDR3 reads CASSYSGVRGDQPQHF. DNA for the CDR3: TGTGCCAGCAGTTACTCGGGTGTCAGGGGAGATCAGCCCCAGCATTTT.

The chain combines TRBV29-1 with TRBJ1-2; 8 bases fit TRBD1. Unmatched junction bases numbered 5, after V lost 5 bases and J lost 3 bases. The length of the CDR3 is 13 residues. The germline gives CDR1 SQVTM, CDR2 ANQGSEA. The CDR3 here is CSVPDRVDYGYTF. In DNA form, the CDR3 reads TGCAGCGTTCCGGACAGGGTAGACTATGGCTACACCTTC. The full variable domain, its missing parts supplied by reference TRBV29-1 and TRBJ1-2, is SAVISQKPSRDICQRGTSLTIQCQVDSQVTMMFWYRQQPGQSLTLIATANQGSEATYESGFVIDKFPISRPNLTFSTLTVSNMSPEDSSIYLCSVPDRVDYGYTFGSGTRLTVV.

This chain connects TRBV30 to TRBJ2-7; perhaps TRBD2 as D (6 bases). Germline V lookup: CDR1 GTSNPN, CDR2 SVGIG (reference sequence). This CDR3 comprises 12 residues. Between the trimmed V and J ends, which lost 4 bases and 2 bases, there was a span of 9 bases. This CDR3 reads CAWNGGTYEQYF. CDR3 sequence (DNA): TGTGCCTGGAACGGGGGTACCTACGAGCAGTACTTC.

The V gene is TRBV11-2, the J gene TRBJ1-1; 7 bases line up with TRBD1. The germline V gene encodes CDR1 SGHAT and CDR2 FQNNGV. The CDR3 has 16 amino acids. J lost 0 bases, V lost 3 bases, and 7 bases had no gene match. In nucleotides, the CDR3 is TGTGCCAGCAGCTTTACAGGGGCTCCTATGAACACTGAAGCTTTCTTT. Encoded protein: CASSFTGAPMNTEAFF.

At least ten counts were recorded for this clonotype. A much larger clonotype is one base distant, so this may be a read error. V gene TRBV5-1 combines with J gene TRBJ1-1, with D unclear. The V end lost 1 base, the J end lost 0 bases, and 7 bases lay between the germline ends. This CDR3 has 14 residues. Germline-derived CDR1 and CDR2 are SGHRS and YFSETQ. The CDR3 DNA sequence: TGCGCCAGCAGCTTGCCCGAGCTGAACACTGAAGCTTTCTTT. Translation: CASSLPELNTEAFF.

The genes are TRBV28 and TRBJ1-2, with 10 bases fitting TRBD1. V lost 4 bases to trimming and J lost 7 bases; unmatched junction nucleotides: 6. The CDR3 extends over 14 amino acids. The V gene's germline CDR1 is MDHEN and CDR2 SYDVKM. The CDR3 region is CASSSGTGVSGYTF. CDR3 bases: TGTGCCAGCAGTTCCGGGACAGGGGTCAGTGGCTACACCTTC.

In this sample, this clonotype turned up many times. The chain has TRBV15 and TRBJ2-7, with 8 bases fitting TRBD1. CDR1 is LNHNV and CDR2 is YYDKDF in the germline V gene (reference sequence). The CDR3 has 14 amino acids. J gave up 5 bases and V 1 base, and 4 bases lay outside the gene matches. CDR3 nucleotide sequence: TGTGCCACCAGCAGAGCACAGGGGGACCACGAGCAGTACTTC. Encoded protein: CATSRAQGDHEQYF.

Notes on this clonotype: An end of the junction differs from the germline gene, which may be a read error. The chain carries TRBV18 and TRBJ2-4, with D tentatively TRBD1 (6 bases). Germline CDR1 reads KGHSH; CDR2 reads LQKENI. The CDR3 runs 14 residues. CDR3 sequence (DNA): TGTGCCAGCTCACCACCGACAGGTTTGGACATTAAGTACTTC. Translating gives CASSPPTGLDIKYF.

The chain is built from TRBV10-1 and TRBJ2-7; perhaps TRBD1 as D (5 bases). The germline CDR1 and CDR2 sequences are WNHNN and SYGVQD (reference sequence). The V and J ends lost 0 bases and 8 bases respectively, with 8 bases between them. The CDR3 runs to 12 residues. The CDR3 loop reads CASSESTGKQYF. DNA of the CDR3: TGCGCCAGCAGTGAGTCTACAGGAAAGCAGTACTTC.

Regarding this clonotype: A much larger clone lies a single base off, so this may be a read error. The V and J genes are TRBV6-2 or TRBV6-3 and TRBJ2-7; D possibly corresponds to TRBD1 (6 bases). The CDR3 has 15 amino acids. Germline assignment: CDR1 MNHEY and CDR2 SVGEGT. CDR3 nucleotide sequence: TGTGCCGGCAGTCCCAGACAGGTTTGGGGCTACGAGCAGTACTTC. Translating it yields CAGSPRQVWGYEQYF.

This clonotype occurred many times. The genes are TRBV6-2 or TRBV6-3 and TRBJ2-5; D ambiguous. This CDR3 region has 15 residues. Deletions cut 5 bases from V and 2 bases from J, with 15 bases between. Per germline, CDR1 MNHEY and CDR2 SVGEGT. DNA of the CDR3: TGTGCCAGCAGTGCGCTAGGTGGTTGGCAAGAGACCCAGTACTTC. Translating it yields CASSALGGWQETQYF.

As for this clonotype: A read error is possible here, since a much larger clone lies one base away. The chain combines TRBV11-2 with TRBJ2-4; D may match TRBD1 or TRBD2 (5 bases each). Germline assignment: CDR1 SGHAT and CDR2 FQNNGV. The CDR3 covers 15 residues. The CDR3 bases are TGTGCCAGCAGCTTAGCGGGGCAGGCCAGAAACATTCAGTACTTC. Protein: CASSLAGQARNIQYF.

This clonotype has at least ten counts. The CDR3, as DNA: TGCAGTGCCTCACGACATTCCTCTAGTGGCTACACCTTC. Translating gives CSASRHSSSGYTF. The gene calls are TRBV20-1 and TRBJ1-2; D call uncertain. Trimming removed 6 bases from V and 7 bases from J, with 18 bases in between. The CDR3 spans 13 residues. Germline lookup yields CDR1 DFQATT and CDR2 SNEGSKA (reference sequence).

A word on this clonotype: A much larger clonotype is one base distant, so this may be a read error. The chain couples TRBV2 to TRBJ1-1, with D possibly being TRBD1 (6 bases). The CDR3 runs to 13 residues. In germline, CDR1 is SNHLY, CDR2 FYNNEI. The DNA for the CDR3 is TGTGCCAGCAGTGAAGAGAGGGACACTGAAGCTTGCTTT. Translated, it gives CASSEERDTEACF.

This clonotype was seen ten or more times. The CDR3 DNA sequence: TGTGCCTGGAGTGTAACGGGACATGGATCATCTGGAAACACCATATATTTT. This translates into CAWSVTGHGSSGNTIYF. This chain uses TRBV30 with TRBJ1-3, with TRBD1 as a possible D gene (6 bases). The germline gives CDR1 GTSNPN, CDR2 SVGIG (reference sequence). V dropped 0 bases and J dropped 1 base, with 16 bases sitting between them. CDR3 size: 17 residues.